The 17 T cell receptor beta chains below all came from one sample that was sequenced in a study of T cell responses to AZD1222 COVID-19 vaccine. The table came from immunoSEQ multiplex PCR; TCRdb's copy has only in-frame clones and leaves some out. The table includes around 110,000 clones, 80% to 85% detected once. The sample here was peripheral blood, taken on day 0 of AZD1222 vaccination. The receptors were sampled from an adult in good health.

The chain joins TRBV7-9 to TRBJ1-2, with D unclear. The CDR3 extends over 17 amino acids. Trimming shortened V by 5 bases and J by 1 base, and 20 bases separated the two germline ends. Germline V gene lookup returns CDR1 SEHNR and CDR2 FQNEAQ (reference sequence). CDR3 sequence reads: CASSRGVGVGVNYGYTF. For the CDR3, the DNA is TGTGCCAGCAGCCGGGGTGTAGGCGTCGGGGTTAACTATGGCTACACCTTC.

The chain joins TRBV19 to TRBJ1-2; 7 nucleotides agree with TRBD1. The CDR3 is made up of 15 amino acids. From germline, CDR1 is LNHDA and CDR2 SQIVND (reference sequence). Trimming took 9 bases from V and 1 from J; bases not matched to a gene: 11. The CDR3 DNA sequence: TGTGCCAGCAAAAGGACAGGATACATTAACTATGGCTACACCTTC. Its translation is CASKRTGYINYGYTF.

The chain uses TRBV7-8 and TRBJ2-7; no reliable D call. Germline-derived CDR1 and CDR2 are SGHVS and FQNEAQ. This CDR3 comprises 15 residues. The V end lost 3 bases, the J end lost 2 bases, and 14 bases lay between the germline ends. The CDR3 coding sequence is TGTGCCAGCAGCTTTGGTCCTCAGTTAACCTACGAGCAGTACTTC. This sequence encodes CASSFGPQLTYEQYF.

This chain connects TRBV12-3 or TRBV12-4 to TRBJ1-3; 7 nucleotides line up with TRBD1. With V trimmed by 6 bases and J by 8 bases, 7 bases remained unmatched. This CDR3 is built from 13 residues. Here the CDR3 DNA reads TGTGCCAGCAGCGATGGACAGGTCGACACCATATATTTT. It yields the protein CASSDGQVDTIYF.

The chain links TRBV4-2 to TRBJ1-5, with D uncertain. The CDR3 is 15 amino acids. Deletions cut 4 bases from V and 2 bases from J, with 12 bases between. CDR1 and CDR2 (germline): LGHNA, YNFKEQ. CDR3 region: CASSPRFGGNQPQHF. The CDR3 region has the DNA TGTGCCAGCAGCCCCCGCTTTGGGGGCAATCAGCCCCAGCATTTT.

V and J are TRBV3-1 (or the pseudogene TRBV3-2) and TRBJ2-7; D may match TRBD1 or TRBD2 (5 bases each). The V and J ends lost 3 bases and 2 bases respectively, with 14 bases between them. This CDR3 has 15 residues. Germline V gene lookup returns CDR1 LGHDT and CDR2 YNNKEL (reference sequence). CDR3 region: CASSHPGTLPYEQYF. The CDR3 region has the DNA TGTGCCAGCAGCCACCCCGGGACCTTGCCCTACGAGCAGTACTTC.

The chain recombines TRBV7-9 with TRBJ1-2; 9 bases line up with TRBD1. V lost 1 base, J lost 3 bases, and 3 bases stayed unmatched. Germline V gene lookup returns CDR1 SEHNR and CDR2 FQNEAQ (reference sequence). The CDR3 covers 15 residues. CDR3 DNA: TGTGCCAGCAGCTTAGTACAGGGGGCGTACTATGGCTACACCTTC. Amino acid sequence: CASSLVQGAYYGYTF.

CDR3: CASSLVILSSYNEQFF. CDR3 DNA sequence: TGTGCCAGCAGCTTAGTTATCCTAAGCTCCTACAATGAGCAGTTCTTC. This chain joins TRBV7-9 and TRBJ2-1; D is uncertain. The CDR3 has 16 amino acids. V gave up 1 base and J gave up 0 bases, with 10 bases separating them. Germline loops: CDR1 SEHNR, CDR2 FQNEAQ (reference sequence).

The J gene is TRBJ2-3, the V gene TRBV28; D may be TRBD1 (5 bases). The length of the CDR3 is 15 residues. V was pared by 3 bases and J by 3 bases, with 13 bases between. Germline CDR1 reads MDHEN; CDR2 reads SYDVKM. The CDR3 region is CASSFSGLTTDTQYF. The CDR3 DNA sequence: TGTGCCAGCAGTTTCTCAGGGTTGACGACAGATACGCAGTATTTT.

This clone was seen more than once but under ten times. This chain joins TRBV30 and TRBJ1-3, with D possibly TRBD1 on 5 matching bases. The germline V gene has CDR1 GTSNPN and CDR2 SVGIG (reference sequence). CDR3 length: 13 residues. With 4 bases removed from V and 2 bases from J, the gap between germline ends came to 9 bases. DNA for the CDR3: TGTGCCTGGACACGGGGGGCTGGAAACACCATATATTTT. Protein: CAWTRGAGNTIYF.

In this sample, this clone turned up once. This chain uses TRBV12-3 or TRBV12-4 with TRBJ2-7; maybe TRBD1 (5 bases). Trimming took 6 bases from V and 2 from J, leaving 8 bases between them. The CDR3 is made up of 12 amino acids. CDR3 sequence reads: CASSPTAYEQYF. In nucleotides, the CDR3 is TGTGCCAGCAGCCCGACAGCCTACGAGCAGTACTTC.

The chain uses TRBV28 and TRBJ1-1; tentative D call: TRBD1 (6 bases). The CDR3 extends over 17 amino acids. V lost 8 bases and J lost 7, with 29 bases in between. Germline CDR1 reads MDHEN; CDR2 reads SYDVKM. CDR3 protein: CASVSSGRGEQGVEAFF. DNA of the CDR3: TGTGCCAGCGTTTCCAGCGGTAGGGGCGAACAGGGCGTTGAAGCTTTCTTT.

This rearrangement joins TRBV7-9 to TRBJ1-4; 10 bases match TRBD1. The CDR3 consists of 16 residues. V dropped 4 bases and J dropped 1; count of bases not matched to a gene: 3. The V gene's germline CDR1 is SEHNR and CDR2 FQNEAQ (reference sequence). CDR3 in DNA: TGTGCCAGCAGCTATCGGACAGGGGGAACTAATGAAAAACTGTTTTTT. It yields the protein CASSYRTGGTNEKLFF.

The chain employs TRBV30 and TRBJ1-2; 7 bases align to TRBD1. Germline-derived CDR1 and CDR2 are GTSNPN and SVGIG (reference sequence). J lost 6 bases, V lost 5 bases, and 6 bases had no gene match. This CDR3 spans 12 amino acids. The chain's CDR3 is CAWDRARDGYTF. The CDR3 DNA reads TGTGCCTGGGACAGGGCCCGGGATGGCTACACCTTC. The entire variable domain, with the rest obtained from reference TRBV30 and TRBJ1-2, is as follows: SQTIHQWPATLVQPVGSPLSLECTVEGTSNPNLYWYRQAAGRGLQLLFYSVGIGQISSEVPQNLSASRPQDRQFILSSKKLLLSDSGFYLCAWDRARDGYTFGSGTRLTVV.

The chain uses TRBV10-3 and TRBJ1-2; D perhaps matches TRBD1 (5 bases). CDR1 and CDR2 (germline): ENHRY, SYGVKD. The CDR3 runs 16 residues. Trimming shortened V by 0 bases and J by 3 bases, and 14 bases separated the two germline ends. CDR3 DNA: TGTGCCATCAGTGAGTCGTTGAAGGGGTTGGACTATGGCTACACCTTC. Translated, it gives CAISESLKGLDYGYTF.

The CDR3 reads CASSRTGTDTQYF. The CDR3 DNA follows: TGTGCCAGCAGCCGGACAGGCACAGATACGCAGTATTTT. This chain links TRBV2 with TRBJ2-3; tentatively, D is TRBD1 (6 bases). The germline V gene encodes CDR1 SNHLY and CDR2 FYNNEI. Trimming pared 6 bases from V and 1 base from J, leaving 8 bases between. There are 13 residues in the CDR3.

The V and J genes are TRBV5-6 and TRBJ1-6, with 10 bases lining up with TRBD1. Germline CDR1 is SGHDT and CDR2 is YYEEEE. J lost 9 bases, V lost 4 bases, and 10 bases had no gene match. CDR3 size: 16 residues. The CDR3 protein is CASSPPRQGAVSPLHF. The CDR3 DNA reads as TGTGCCAGCAGCCCACCTCGACAGGGGGCCGTTTCACCCCTCCACTTT.